A selection of T cell receptor beta chains follows, all from one sample in a study of regulatory T cells in long-lasting Graves disease. TCRdb reprocessed the multiplex PCR reads via MiXCR and lists one record per CDR3 protein. In the table there are under 450,000 distinct CDR3 sequences, approximately 12% of which are singletons. The sample also formed part of further work on T cells in Graves' hyperthyroidism and ophthalmopathy.

Material: peripheral blood mononuclear cells (PBMCs), obtained at new diagnosis, from a patient treated with antithyroid drugs. The receptor set was obtained from a woman aged 18-29 years with Graves disease. CDR3s include the opening cysteine and the closing phenylalanine or tryptophan. A D gene is named only where the DNA matches it firmly.

d_call v_call cdr3_aa
TRBD1 TRBV6-5 CASSYPSPQDRENTEAFF
NA TRBV7-9 CASSPPGVGGTEAFF
NA TRBV4-1 CASSQDGSGLGYTF
NA TRBV28 CASSLGTAQETQYF
TRBD2 TRBV7-3 CASSRMGGLAGGPFYNEQFF
NA TRBV20-1 CSARGTSRTANTEAFF
NA TRBV14 CASSQGSGNTEAFF
NA TRBV14 CASSPTGGGVGETQYF
TRBD1 TRBV9 CASSGQGAHEQFF
TRBD2 TRBV9 CASSAAGGTSTDTQYF
NA TRBV9 CASSVGLSTDTQYF
NA TRBV10-3 CAIRGHQQETQYF
NA TRBV29-1 CSVEGLNTEAFF
NA TRBV19 CASTGGKIPMNTEAFF
TRBD2 TRBV5-1 CASRRGSGGYEETQYF
NA TRBV11-2 CASSSSLATEAFF
NA TRBV20-1 CSARDNLGRESNYGYTF
NA TRBV20-1 CSARTAENTDTQYF
NA TRBV20-1 CSAHPGPLASYEQYF
TRBD1 TRBV27 CASSLSGGRTGELFF
NA TRBV10-3 CAISESSESYEQYF
NA TRBV20-1 CSARDLYRTNGPNEQFF
TRBD2 TRBV9 CASSVASGLYEQYF
TRBD1 TRBV19 CASSIDRWTGNGAFF
NA TRBV5-1 CASSLGSSDTRDEQYF
NA TRBV7-2 CASRRGLTEGTQYF
NA TRBV6-2/TRBV6-3 CASSRYRVDTQYF
NA TRBV6-2/TRBV6-3 CASSQTLLGGYTF
TRBD1 TRBV29-1 CSSSLSRGQGGYTF
TRBD2 TRBV11-2 CASSLMGREGEQFF
TRBD2 TRBV4-1 CASSQSTGTSGSDEQFF
TRBD2 TRBV3-1 CASSQTSGRALDEQFF
NA TRBV13 CASSTTERGTEAFF
NA TRBV7-9 CASSAVPRNTEAFF
NA TRBV7-2 CASSLGQLDTIYF
NA TRBV4-1 CASGPVVFSLNTEAFF
TRBD2 TRBV9 CASSGLAITGELSF
TRBD1 TRBV6-5 CASSYSGQSLNTEAFF
TRBD1 TRBV20-1 CSASPGTGTYEQYF
NA TRBV25-1 CASSFGLRNEQFF
TRBD2 TRBV27 CASSPLAGVTDTQYF
NA TRBV14 CASSQDRGGTANYGYTF
NA TRBV11-3 CASSLSGLTVGRNQPQHF
NA TRBV4-1 CASSQGPGGADEKLFF